The 31 T cell receptor beta chains listed next were all sequenced from one sample in a study of shared clonotypes between healthy human individuals. Sequencing used immunoSEQ multiplex PCR; TCRdb keeps in-frame clones, though not all of them. In the table there are 2 million or so clones, roughly 96% of which are singletons. The sample was naive CD4+ T cells sorted from blood. The subset is: CD45RA+ positively selected. These receptors came from a man younger than 35 in good health.

The CDR3 DNA reads as TGTGCCAGTAGTATCGGAAGATCTAATGAAAAACTGTTTTTT. It translates to CASSIGRSNEKLFF. The chain employs TRBV19 and TRBJ1-4; D not certain. V was shortened by 3 bases and J by 3 bases, with 8 bases between the two germline ends. The germline V gene encodes CDR1 LNHDA and CDR2 SQIVND (reference sequence). This CDR3 has 14 residues. Looking up the rest from reference TRBV19 and TRBJ1-4 gives the full variable domain: DGGITQSPKYLFRKEGQNVTLSCEQNLNHDAMYWYRQDPGQGLRLIYYSQIVNDFQKGDIAEGYSVSREKKESFPLTVTSAQKNPTAFYLCASSIGRSNEKLFFGSGTQLSVL.

The V call is TRBV27, the J call TRBJ2-1; TRBD2 agrees at 8 bases. The CDR3 is made up of 15 amino acids. Losses at the gene ends were 1 base for V and 6 bases for J; bases not matched to a gene: 5. CDR1 is MNHEY, CDR2 SMNVEV, per germline (reference sequence). The CDR3 nucleotides read TGTGCCAGCAGTTTATATGGACTAGCACCCAATGAGCAGTTCTTC. Amino acid sequence: CASSLYGLAPNEQFF.

The chain has TRBV29-1 and TRBJ2-7; D might be TRBD2 (6 bases). Germline V CDR1 and CDR2: SQVTM, ANQGSEA. Between the trimmed V and J ends, which lost 6 bases and 0 bases, there was a span of 18 bases. The CDR3 length is 15 residues. Written as DNA, the CDR3 is TGCAGCGTCGGAACCGGACTAACCCTCTCCTACGAGCAGTACTTC. It encodes CSVGTGLTLSYEQYF.

The count of this clone is one. The rearrangement joins TRBV19 to TRBJ2-1; TRBD1 matches at 11 bases. The CDR3 is 16 residues long. The V gene end was trimmed by 2 bases and the J gene end by 7 bases; junction bases not matched to a gene: 7. Germline V gives CDR1 LNHDA, CDR2 SQIVND (reference sequence). The CDR3 spells CASSISGTGGLNEQFF. The CDR3 DNA reads TGTGCCAGTAGTATAAGTGGGACAGGGGGTTTGAATGAGCAGTTCTTC. The variable domain in full, with the rest retrieved from reference TRBV19 and TRBJ2-1, is DGGITQSPKYLFRKEGQNVTLSCEQNLNHDAMYWYRQDPGQGLRLIYYSQIVNDFQKGDIAEGYSVSREKKESFPLTVTSAQKNPTAFYLCASSISGTGGLNEQFFGPGTRLTVL.

This clone has at least ten counts. The identical CDR3 is also encoded by other nucleotide sequences in the sample. This chain links TRBV4-3 with TRBJ1-5, with unresolved D. V gave up 0 bases and J gave up 5 bases, with 5 bases separating them. Germline CDR1 and CDR2: LGHNA and YSLEER. The CDR3 spans 13 residues. The CDR3 DNA reads TGCGCCAGCAGCCAAGAAAGGGATCAGCCCCAGCATTTT. It is translated as CASSQERDQPQHF.

This rearrangement joins TRBV5-1 to TRBJ2-5, with D perhaps matching TRBD2 (7 bases). The CDR3 has 14 residues. CDR1 is SGHRS and CDR2 is YFSETQ in the germline V gene. V shed 3 bases and J shed 5 bases, with 14 bases lying between them. CDR3 in amino acids: CASSSAGAVETQYF. DNA for the CDR3: TGCGCCAGCAGCTCGGCGGGGGCGGTGGAGACCCAGTACTTC.

The chain couples TRBV5-1 to TRBJ2-4, with 11 nucleotides matching TRBD1. Germline V gene sequence: CDR1 SGHRS, CDR2 YFSETQ. The V segment lost 4 bases and the J segment 1 base; nucleotides outside the gene matches: 4. This CDR3 has 16 amino acids. The CDR3 reads CASSLGQGAAKNIQYF. CDR3 nucleotide sequence: TGCGCCAGCAGCCTTGGACAGGGGGCGGCCAAAAACATTCAGTACTTC. Full variable domain (missing parts from reference TRBV5-1 and TRBJ2-4): KAGVTQTPRYLIKTRGQQVTLSCSPISGHRSVSWYQQTPGQGLQFLFEYFSETQRNKGNFPGRFSGRQFSNSRSEMNVSTLELGDSALYLCASSLGQGAAKNIQYFGAGTRLSVL.

J is TRBJ2-7 and V is TRBV7-2; D ambiguous. Trimming shortened V by 1 base and J by 0 bases, and 10 bases separated the two germline ends. The germline gives CDR1 SGHTA, CDR2 FQGNSA. The CDR3 runs to 15 residues. CDR3: CASSLGLVISYEQYF. CDR3 nucleotide sequence: TGTGCCAGCAGCTTAGGGCTAGTCATCTCCTACGAGCAGTACTTC.

The chain recombines TRBV6-5 with TRBJ1-6, with 7 bases fitting TRBD1. This CDR3 has 12 residues. The V gene's germline CDR1 is MNHEY and CDR2 SVGAGI. V shed 10 bases and J 9 bases; nucleotides not matched to a gene: 6. CDR3 sequence reads: CATRTGGSPLHF. The CDR3 bases are TGTGCCACCCGGACAGGAGGTTCACCCCTCCACTTT.

The chain is built from TRBV7-6 and TRBJ2-1; 10 bases map to TRBD1. This CDR3 contains 15 residues. Germline trimming cut 5 bases from V and 6 bases from J; bases unmatched to any gene: 7. Germline CDR1 SGHVS, CDR2 FNYEAQ. The CDR3 is CASSIRDRGSNEQFF. The CDR3 DNA sequence: TGTGCCAGCAGCATCCGGGACAGGGGTTCCAATGAGCAGTTCTTC. The whole variable domain, remainder taken from reference TRBV7-6 and TRBJ2-1, is GAGVSQSPRYKVTKRGQDVALRCDPISGHVSLYWYRQALGQGPEFLTYFNYEAQQDKSGLPNDRFSAERPEGSISTLTIQRTEQRDSAMYRCASSIRDRGSNEQFFGPGTRLTVL.

The V call is TRBV10-2, the J call TRBJ2-1; D gene ambiguous. The CDR3 length is 12 residues. Per germline, CDR1 WSHSY and CDR2 SAAADI. V dropped 4 bases and J dropped 10 bases, with 11 bases sitting between them. As DNA, the CDR3 is TGCGCCAGCAGTGCCGGAGAGTGGGAGCAGTTCTTC. Translated, it gives CASSAGEWEQFF.

The J gene is TRBJ1-1, the V gene TRBV2; possible D gene TRBD1, 6 bases. There are 14 residues in the CDR3. Trimming cost V 7 bases and J 0 bases, with 12 bases left between them. Germline CDR1 and CDR2: SNHLY and FYNNEI. The CDR3 sequence is CASNLQGLNTEAFF. In DNA, the CDR3 is TGTGCCAGCAACTTACAGGGCCTGAACACTGAAGCTTTCTTT.

This chain joins TRBV30 and TRBJ1-6; no firm D call. The CDR3 has 15 residues. The V end lost 3 bases, the J end lost 7 bases, and 16 bases lay between the germline ends. Per the germline V gene, CDR1 is GTSNPN and CDR2 is SVGIG (reference sequence). The CDR3 sequence is CAWRLYGPGNSPLHF. The CDR3 coding sequence is TGTGCCTGGAGGTTATACGGGCCCGGAAATTCACCCCTCCACTTT.

This sequence joins TRBV2 and TRBJ1-1, with D perhaps matching TRBD1 (5 bases). The CDR3 is 14 residues long. The ends were cut back, 3 bases at V and 1 base at J, with 9 bases in the middle. CDR1 and CDR2 (germline): SNHLY, FYNNEI. CDR3 sequence: CASSDTGWNTEAFF. The CDR3 coding sequence is TGTGCCAGCAGTGATACAGGCTGGAACACTGAAGCTTTCTTT.

The genes are TRBV4-2 and TRBJ2-4, with a possible D match to TRBD1 (6 bases). Trimming removed 0 bases at V and 0 bases at J, with 6 bases between. Germline CDR1 is LGHNA and CDR2 is YNFKEQ. The CDR3 contains 15 residues. The CDR3 sequence is CASSQDRGAKNIQYF. The CDR3 bases are TGTGCCAGCAGCCAAGACAGGGGAGCCAAAAACATTCAGTACTTC.

This sequence joins TRBV18 and TRBJ2-3; 11 bases map to TRBD2. V was clipped by 6 bases and J by 3 bases; unmatched bases: 5. The CDR3 is 15 residues long. CDR1 and CDR2 from the germline V gene are KGHSH and LQKENI. CDR3 DNA sequence: TGTGCCAGCTCCGGGACTAGCGGCGGGACAGATACGCAGTATTTT. Translating it yields CASSGTSGGTDTQYF.

The J gene is TRBJ2-2, the V gene TRBV11-3; no clear D. The germline gives CDR1 SGHNT, CDR2 YENEEA. The CDR3 loop spans 17 amino acids. V shed 6 bases and J shed 1 base, with 18 bases lying between them. The CDR3 nucleotides read TGTGCCAGCAGTCAAGGGCGCGGAATGGGGAACACCGGGGAGCTGTTTTTT. Translating it yields CASSQGRGMGNTGELFF.

The V gene is TRBV2, the J gene TRBJ2-7; D is unresolved. The end of the DNA fits TRBJ2-5 better, so the J call may be wrong. Per the germline V gene, CDR1 is SNHLY and CDR2 is FYNNEI. The CDR3 contains 15 residues. CDR3 protein: CASTQAAVQRGTQYF. The CDR3 nucleotides read TGTGCCAGCACCCAGGCCGCCGTTCAGAGAGGGACCCAGTACTTC.

The rearrangement links TRBV11-2 to TRBJ2-5, with 10 nucleotides matching TRBD2. Trimming at V came to 5 bases and at J to 0 bases, leaving 3 bases not matched to a gene. The CDR3 runs 15 residues. The germline V gene encodes CDR1 SGHAT and CDR2 FQNNGV. For the CDR3, the DNA is TGTGCCAGCAGCCTGACTAGCGGGTACCAAGAGACCCAGTACTTC. Its protein is CASSLTSGYQETQYF.

This clone came up a few times. The chain recombines TRBV19 with TRBJ2-7; 8 bases fit TRBD1. Unmatched junction bases numbered 9, after V lost 4 bases and J lost 7 bases. There are 14 residues in the CDR3. Germline values: CDR1 LNHDA, CDR2 SQIVND (reference sequence). In DNA form, the CDR3 reads TGTGCCAGTAGTACAGCGGACAGGGTTGGGGAGCAGTACTTC. Its translation is CASSTADRVGEQYF.

The rearrangement links TRBV7-9 to TRBJ2-3; TRBD2 aligns across 14 bases. The CDR3 has 19 residues. Looked up from germline, CDR1 is SEHNR and CDR2 is FQNEAQ (reference sequence). V lost 5 bases, J lost 0 bases, and 10 bases stayed unmatched. The CDR3, as DNA: TGTGCCAGCAGCCCGACTAGCGGGAGGGCCCGGTCGAGCACAGATACGCAGTATTTT. Amino acids: CASSPTSGRARSSTDTQYF.

As concerns this clone: The junction departs from the called germline gene at one end, perhaps through a read error. This specimen includes other DNA sequences encoding the same CDR3. J is TRBJ1-2 and V is TRBV5-6, with D possibly matching TRBD1 (6 bases). The CDR3 sequence is 14 residues long. CDR1 is SGHDT, CDR2 YYEEEE, per germline. In DNA form, the CDR3 reads TGTGCCAGCAGCTTGACAGGGAGAGACTATGGTTACACCTTC. Translating gives CASSLTGRDYGYTF.

This clone occurred once. The chain is built from TRBV6-5 and TRBJ1-1; 8 nucleotides line up with TRBD1. V was clipped by 6 bases and J by 8 bases; unmatched bases: 8. Germline V gene sequence: CDR1 MNHEY, CDR2 SVGAGI. This CDR3 spans 13 amino acids. The CDR3 protein is CASSSGTGSEAFF. The CDR3 DNA reads as TGTGCCAGCAGCTCGGGGACAGGTTCGGAAGCTTTCTTT.

The chain is built from TRBV4-1 and TRBJ1-1; D gene ambiguous. The CDR3 covers 14 residues. Germline values: CDR1 MGHRA, CDR2 YSYEKL. V was cut by 0 bases and J by 4 bases, with 9 bases left in between. CDR3 DNA: TGCGCCAGCAGCCAAGATGTGAGGGCCACTGAAGCTTTCTTT. It is translated as CASSQDVRATEAFF.

The gene calls are TRBV10-3 and TRBJ1-4, with 10 positions matching TRBD1. The V gene's germline CDR1 is ENHRY and CDR2 SYGVKD. This CDR3 comprises 16 residues. V shed 6 bases and J 5 bases; nucleotides not matched to a gene: 9. This chain's CDR3 is CAISMDRGRANEKLFF. In nucleotides, the CDR3 is TGTGCCATCAGCATGGACAGGGGGAGAGCGAATGAAAAACTGTTTTTT.

The J gene is TRBJ1-6, the V gene TRBV6-4; no clear D. V lost 0 bases to trimming and J lost 0 bases, with 3 bases between them. Germline V gene sequence: CDR1 MRHNA, CDR2 SNTAGT. CDR3 length: 15 residues. Here the CDR3 reads CASSDSGSYNSPLHF. The CDR3 DNA follows: TGTGCCAGCAGTGACTCTGGCTCCTATAATTCACCCCTCCACTTT.

The chain has TRBV7-8 and TRBJ2-2, with D unclear. The V end lost 7 bases, the J end lost 4 bases, and 13 bases lay between the germline ends. This CDR3 contains 14 residues. Germline V gene data show CDR1 as SGHVS and CDR2 as FQNEAQ. The CDR3 region is CASTSVKTTGELFF. CDR3 in DNA: TGTGCCAGCACCTCAGTCAAAACCACCGGGGAGCTGTTTTTT.

The chain recombines TRBV25-1 with TRBJ1-5; unclear D gene. The CDR3 runs to 12 residues. Deletions cut 7 bases from V and 2 bases from J, with 6 bases between. CDR1 and CDR2 from the germline V gene are MGHDK and SYGVNS. The CDR3 DNA reads as TGTGCCAGCAAAGGAGGCAATCAGCCCCAGCATTTT. Translation gives CASKGGNQPQHF.

The chain couples TRBV7-9 to TRBJ2-7; TRBD1 matches 9 bases. The ends lost 4 bases at V and 6 bases at J; junction bases unmatched: 10. The CDR3 has 15 residues. The germline CDR1 and CDR2 sequences are SEHNR and FQNEAQ (reference sequence). CDR3 protein: CASSWGQGNVGEQYF. Written as DNA, the CDR3 is TGTGCCAGCAGCTGGGGACAGGGAAATGTTGGCGAGCAGTACTTC.

The V call is TRBV30, the J call TRBJ1-3; D is unclear. Trimming cost V 2 bases and J 0 bases, with 11 bases left between them. The CDR3 spans 15 residues. Germline V lookup: CDR1 GTSNPN, CDR2 SVGIG (reference sequence). CDR3 in DNA: TGTGCCTGGAGTAAGGATACCCACTCTGGAAACACCATATATTTT. It is translated as CAWSKDTHSGNTIYF. The full variable domain, rest sourced from reference TRBV30 and TRBJ1-3, is SQTIHQWPATLVQPVGSPLSLECTVEGTSNPNLYWYRQAAGRGLQLLFYSVGIGQISSEVPQNLSASRPQDRQFILSSKKLLLSDSGFYLCAWSKDTHSGNTIYFGEGSWLTVV.

This chain links TRBV11-2 with TRBJ1-1; D ambiguous. This CDR3 is built from 16 residues. Germline CDR1 reads SGHAT; CDR2 reads FQNNGV. V gave up 5 bases and J gave up 0 bases, with 16 bases separating them. DNA of the CDR3: TGTGCCAGCAGCCTTAGCGCCGGATACTTGAACACTGAAGCTTTCTTT. This codes for CASSLSAGYLNTEAFF.